This TCR beta chain was sequenced for a study of shared clonotypes between healthy human individuals. Across the study: Three CD4 naive, three CD4 memory, two CD8 naive and one CD8 memory plate were used per donor.

General study results and limits: Represented diversity (both genetic and exposure-history) was limited by the small number of donors.

The study separated CD4+ cells into CD45RA+ naive and CD45RA-negative memory subsets. The CDR3 is made up of 14 amino acids. The V end was cut by 3 bases, the J end by 3 bases, with 10 bases between. CDR1 and CDR2 from the germline V gene are SNHLY and FYNNEI. Concerning this clone: The target antigen is unknown.

The repertoire was sequenced with immunoSEQ multiplex PCR; TCRdb's copy has only in-frame clones and lacks some. The sample has approximately 1.5 million clones, 98% seen once; the top ten hold roughly 0.36%. The source material was naive CD4+ T cells sorted from blood. Regarding subset: CD45RA+ positively selected. This TCR was sampled from a man between 25 and 39 years old in good health. This chain joins TRBV2 and TRBJ2-3; D might be TRBD2 (5 bases). The CDR3 DNA is TGTGCCAGCAGTGAGATCCTAGCAACAGATACGCAGTATTTT. Translated, it gives CASSEILATDTQYF. The variable domain in full, completed from reference TRBV2 and TRBJ2-3, reads EPEVTQTPSHQVTQMGQEVILRCVPISNHLYFYWYRQILGQKVEFLVSFYNNEISEKSEIFDDQFSVERPDGSNFTLKIRSTKLEDSAMYFCASSEILATDTQYFGPGTRLTVL.